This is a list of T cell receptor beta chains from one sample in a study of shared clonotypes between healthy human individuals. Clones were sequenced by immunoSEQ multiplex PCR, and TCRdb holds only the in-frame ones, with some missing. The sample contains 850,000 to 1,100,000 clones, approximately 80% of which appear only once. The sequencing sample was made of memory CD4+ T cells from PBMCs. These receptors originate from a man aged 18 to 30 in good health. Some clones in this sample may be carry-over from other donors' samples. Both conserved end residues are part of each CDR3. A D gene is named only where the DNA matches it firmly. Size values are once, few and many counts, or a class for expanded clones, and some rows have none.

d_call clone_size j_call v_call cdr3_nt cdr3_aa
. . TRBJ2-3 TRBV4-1 TGCGCCAGCAGCCAAGCCGATAGAGGGTACACAGATACGCAGTATTTT CASSQADRGYTDTQYF
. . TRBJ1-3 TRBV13 TGTGCCGGCGTTCACAGGGCCGGAAACACCATATATTTT CAGVHRAGNTIYF
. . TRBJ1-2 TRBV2 TGTGCCAGCAGTGATCGTAAGGCGAGCTATGGCTACACCTTC CASSDRKASYGYTF
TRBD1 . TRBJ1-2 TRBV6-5 TGTGCCAGCAGTCAGACCCAGGGGGACTATGGCTACACCTTC CASSQTQGDYGYTF
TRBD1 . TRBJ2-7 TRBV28 TGTGCCAGCAGTAGACAGGGTACCTACGAGCAGTACTTC CASSRQGTYEQYF
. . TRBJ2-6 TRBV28 TGTGCCAGCAGTTTATCGGGGCTAGGGGCCAACGTCCTGACTTTC CASSLSGLGANVLTF
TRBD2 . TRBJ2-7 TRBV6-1 TGTGCCAGCACCAGAAGGGCAGCGGGAGTGTCCGAGCAGTACTTC CASTRRAAGVSEQYF
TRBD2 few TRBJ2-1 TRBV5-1 TGCGCCAGCAGCTTGGGGACTAGCAATGAGCAGTTCTTC CASSLGTSNEQFF
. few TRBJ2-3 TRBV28 TGTGCCAGCCAGTCGACGGGATCGGGAGATACGCAGTATTTT CASQSTGSGDTQYF
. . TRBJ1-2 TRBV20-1 TGCAGTGGGGCAGGGAACGGTGGCTACACCTTC CSGAGNGGYTF
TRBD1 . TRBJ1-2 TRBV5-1 TGCGCCAGCACGCGGACAGGGTCGGACTATGGCTACACCTTC CASTRTGSDYGYTF
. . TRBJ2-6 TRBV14 TGTGCCAGCAGCCCCGAGTACTCGACAGCCGCTGGGGCCAACGTCCTGACTTTC CASSPEYSTAAGANVLTF
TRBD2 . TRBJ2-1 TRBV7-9 TGTGCCAGCAGCTCAACAGGACTAGCGGGAGGTCACAATGAGCAGTTCTTC CASSSTGLAGGHNEQFF
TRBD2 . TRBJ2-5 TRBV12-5 TGTGCTAGTGCCTTGGCTAGCGGGAGTTCAGAGACCCAGTACTTC CASALASGSSETQYF
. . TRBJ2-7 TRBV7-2 TGTGCCAGCAGCCCCGGACTGTTCTACGAGCAGTACTTC CASSPGLFYEQYF
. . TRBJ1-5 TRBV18 TGTGCCAGCTCACCACGTTCCGGGGAAGGTCAGCCCCAGCATTTT CASSPRSGEGQPQHF
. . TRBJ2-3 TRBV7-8 TGTGCCAGCAGCTTAGTGGGGCACCCAGATACGCAGTATTTT CASSLVGHPDTQYF
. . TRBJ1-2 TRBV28 TGTGCCAGCAGTTTTCGCCCAGGGGCTGAGTATGGCTACACCTTC CASSFRPGAEYGYTF
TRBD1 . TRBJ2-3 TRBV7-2 TGTGCCAGCAGCCCACAGGGGCCCGGGGTGGATACGCAGTATTTT CASSPQGPGVDTQYF
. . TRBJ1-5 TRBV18 TGTGCCAGCTCACCCGGGGAGGGTGTTAGCAATCAGCCCCAGCATTTT CASSPGEGVSNQPQHF
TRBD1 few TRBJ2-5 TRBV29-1 TGCAGCGGGAAGTTCCAGGGGGCCGGAGAGACCCAGTACTTC CSGKFQGAGETQYF
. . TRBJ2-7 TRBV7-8 TGTGCCAGCAGCTTAGAAGGGCCGCCGTACGAGCAGTACTTC CASSLEGPPYEQYF
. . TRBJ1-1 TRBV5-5 TGTGCCAGCAGCGCCCTCCCCTCCGGGTACACTGAAGCTTTCTTT CASSALPSGYTEAFF
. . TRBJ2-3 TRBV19 TGTGCCAGTAGTATATTCGCGGGGGCAGGAGATACGCAGTATTTT CASSIFAGAGDTQYF
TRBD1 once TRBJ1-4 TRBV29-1 TGCAGCGTTGAAGGGACAGGGGGGTCTGAAAAACTGTTTTTT CSVEGTGGSEKLFF
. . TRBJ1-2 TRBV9 TGTGCCAGCAGCGTAGGAGGCAGCCATTATGGCTACACCTTC CASSVGGSHYGYTF
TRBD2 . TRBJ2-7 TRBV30 TGTGCCTCCTCCGGGACTAGTTCTATCTTCTACGAGCAGTACTTC CASSGTSSIFYEQYF
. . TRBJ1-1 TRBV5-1 TGCGCCAGCAGCCAGGGAATGAACACTGAAGCTTTCTTT CASSQGMNTEAFF
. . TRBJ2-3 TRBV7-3 TGTGCCAGCAGCCCCTTCCGGGAGTCGGCAGATACGCAGTATTTT CASSPFRESADTQYF
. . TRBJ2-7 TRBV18 TGTGCCAGCTCAGTTACAGGGCAAGGCTCCTACGAGCAGTACTTC CASSVTGQGSYEQYF
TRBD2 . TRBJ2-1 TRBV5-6 TGTGCCAGCAGTTCGAACAGGGGGACTAGCGGGAGAAATGAGCAGTTCTTC CASSSNRGTSGRNEQFF
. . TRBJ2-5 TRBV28 TGTGCCAGCAGCTCCCGGGAGACCCAGTACTTC CASSSRETQYF
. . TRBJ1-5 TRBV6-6 TGTGCCACCTCAGACGGGGGTCAGCCCCAGCATTTT CATSDGGQPQHF
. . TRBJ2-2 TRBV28 TGTGCCAGCAGTTTTGACAGCACCGGGGAGCTGTTTTTT CASSFDSTGELFF
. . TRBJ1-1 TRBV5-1 TGCGCCAGCAGCTTGGATCAGGGTCGGGGGAACACTGAAGCTTTCTTT CASSLDQGRGNTEAFF
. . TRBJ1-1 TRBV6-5 TGTGCCAGCAGCCACAGGAACACTGAAGCTTTCTTT CASSHRNTEAFF
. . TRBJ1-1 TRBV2 TGTGCCAGCGCAGGGACCACTGAAGCTTTCTTT CASAGTTEAFF